What follows are 18 T cell receptor beta chains derived from one specimen sequenced in a study of T-cell memory formation after mild COVID-19. In TCRdb, the 5' RACE reads were re-called with MiXCR into one record per CDR3 protein. This table holds around 200,000 distinct CDR3 sequences, more than 9% found once. Sequencing input: PBMCs or a T cell subset sorted from them (not recorded which). Source of these receptors: a man younger than 35 who had mild COVID-19 (a few samples of this study predate the infection). Cell type and time point are not known.

This clonotype was picked up many times. The chain carries TRBV4-3 and TRBJ2-1, with D maybe TRBD2 (5 bases). The CDR3 has 16 amino acids. Germline-derived CDR1 and CDR2 are LGHNA and YSLEER. The V end was cut by 0 bases, the J end by 10 bases, with 19 bases between. CDR3 protein: CASSQETGLLVGEQFF. The CDR3 nucleotides read TGCGCCAGCAGCCAAGAGACGGGCTTACTAGTTGGGGAGCAGTTCTTC.

The rearrangement joins TRBV12-3 or TRBV12-4 to TRBJ1-2; 7 positions match TRBD1. V trimming: 7 bases; J trimming: 4 bases; junction bases outside the gene matches: 9. CDR3 length equals 14 residues. CDR3 sequence: CASTSAGTAYGYTF. The CDR3 nucleotides are TGTGCCAGCACCTCAGCCGGGACAGCCTATGGCTACACCTTC.

The gene calls are TRBV6-5 and TRBJ1-2; D unresolved. V was shortened by 6 bases and J by 5 bases, with 13 bases between the two germline ends. CDR1 is MNHEY and CDR2 is SVGAGI in the germline V gene. The length of the CDR3 is 13 residues. The CDR3, as DNA: TGTGCCAGCAGCATGGCGCAAGGGTATGGCTACACCTTC. This gives the protein CASSMAQGYGYTF.

The genes are TRBV7-2 and TRBJ1-1; 9 bases align to TRBD1. This CDR3 contains 15 residues. Germline V CDR1 and CDR2: SGHTA, FQGNSA. V was pared by 1 base and J by 4 bases, with 4 bases of the junction left unmatched. The CDR3 bases are TGTGCCAGCAGCTTAGTCCGGGACAGGGCCACTGAAGCTTTCTTT. Residues: CASSLVRDRATEAFF.

The chain joins TRBV5-1 to TRBJ1-6; D not certain. CDR1 and CDR2 from the germline V gene are SGHRS and YFSETQ. Trimming cost V 0 bases and J 8 bases, with 15 bases left between them. There are 16 residues in the CDR3. For the CDR3, the DNA is TGCGCCAGCAGCTTGGGGTGGGGAAACATGGATTCACCCCTCCACTTT. Encoded protein: CASSLGWGNMDSPLHF.

The chain has TRBV11-2 and TRBJ2-2, with 9 bases that match TRBD1. Germline CDR1 and CDR2: SGHAT and FQNNGV. V trimming: 8 bases; J trimming: 7 bases; junction bases outside the gene matches: 5. The CDR3 is made up of 13 amino acids. The CDR3, as DNA: TGTGCCAGCCGACAGGGGGTCGGCGGGGAGCTGTTTTTT. Translation: CASRQGVGGELFF. Full variable domain (rest looked up from reference TRBV11-2 and TRBJ2-2): EAGVAQSPRYKIIEKRQSVAFWCNPISGHATLYWYQQILGQGPKLLIQFQNNGVVDDSQLPKDRFSAERLKGVDSTLKIQPAKLEDSAVYLCASRQGVGGELFFGEGSRLTVL.

The chain combines TRBV11-2 with TRBJ1-3; D remains ambiguous. CDR3 size: 14 residues. Germline V CDR1 and CDR2: SGHAT, FQNNGV. V was clipped by 5 bases and J by 1 base, with 9 bases between them. The CDR3 bases are TGTGCCAGCAGCCCCCAGCCGTCTGGAAACACCATATATTTT. Translating gives CASSPQPSGNTIYF.

The genes are TRBV7-2 and TRBJ1-2; 11 bases line up with TRBD1. The CDR3 is made up of 15 amino acids. Trimming cost V 6 bases and J 4 bases; bases outside gene matches: 7. The germline gives CDR1 SGHTA, CDR2 FQGNSA. CDR3 bases: TGTGCCAGCAGATCGGGACAGGGGGGTATCTATGGCTACACCTTC. This encodes CASRSGQGGIYGYTF.

The chain combines TRBV20-1 with TRBJ1-1, with D perhaps TRBD1 (5 bases). Germline CDR1 and CDR2: DFQATT and SNEGSKA (reference sequence). Trimming pared 0 bases from V and 1 base from J, leaving 6 bases between. This CDR3 is built from 13 residues. DNA for the CDR3: TGCAGTGCTAGAGATACAGGGAACACTGAAGCTTTCTTT. Its translation is CSARDTGNTEAFF.

The CDR3 DNA is TGCGCCGCTGGACAGATGAACACTGAAGCTTTCTTT. Protein: CAAGQMNTEAFF. The rearrangement uses TRBV10-2 and TRBJ1-1; D perhaps matches TRBD1 (6 bases). Between the trimmed V and J ends, which lost 11 bases and 0 bases, there was a span of 10 bases. CDR3 length: 12 amino acids. CDR1 and CDR2 (germline): WSHSY, SAAADI.

The sample holds a few counts of this clonotype. The V and J genes are TRBV2 and TRBJ2-3; 7 nucleotides agree with TRBD2. The CDR3 consists of 14 residues. The J segment lost 6 bases and the V segment lost 7 bases, leaving 10 bases of the junction unmatched. The germline V gene has CDR1 SNHLY and CDR2 FYNNEI. The CDR3 is CASKRGEPTDTQYF. CDR3 coding DNA: TGTGCCAGCAAACGGGGGGAACCCACGGATACGCAGTATTTT. The variable domain in full, completed from reference TRBV2 and TRBJ2-3, reads EPEVTQTPSHQVTQMGQEVILRCVPISNHLYFYWYRQILGQKVEFLVSFYNNEISEKSEIFDDQFSVERPDGSNFTLKIRSTKLEDSAMYFCASKRGEPTDTQYFGPGTRLTVL.

This clonotype was observed many times. The gene calls are TRBV20-1 and TRBJ2-7, with D possibly being TRBD2 (6 bases). This CDR3 is built from 15 residues. The V gene's germline CDR1 is DFQATT and CDR2 SNEGSKA (reference sequence). V was shortened by 0 bases and J by 5 bases, with 17 bases between the two germline ends. The CDR3 DNA is TGCAGTGCTAGAGATGGCCTGGGGGGAAGCCACGAGCAGTACTTC. It translates to CSARDGLGGSHEQYF.

This rearrangement joins TRBV7-9 to TRBJ2-4; perhaps TRBD1 as D (5 bases). Germline CDR1 reads SEHNR; CDR2 reads FQNEAQ (reference sequence). The CDR3 contains 14 residues. V was cut by 3 bases and J by 9 bases, with 15 bases left in between. CDR3 in amino acids: CASSLGQGMGIQYF. DNA of the CDR3: TGTGCCAGCAGCTTGGGCCAGGGAATGGGCATTCAGTACTTC.

This clonotype was detected a few times. This chain connects TRBV7-3 to TRBJ2-7, with D possibly matching TRBD2 (6 bases). Trimming cost V 5 bases and J 1 base, with 12 bases left between them. Germline assignment: CDR1 SGHTA and CDR2 FQGTGA. CDR3 length: 14 residues. CDR3 bases: TGTGCCAGCAGCCCTGCGGGGACGTCCTACGAGCAGTACTTC. It specifies CASSPAGTSYEQYF.

This clonotype has only a few counts. This rearrangement joins TRBV5-1 to TRBJ2-1; no firm D call. V lost 0 bases and J 8 bases, leaving 15 bases between the germline ends. The germline V gene encodes CDR1 SGHRS and CDR2 YFSETQ. The CDR3 extends over 15 amino acids. The CDR3: CASSLGSSTGDEQFF. CDR3 coding DNA: TGCGCCAGCAGCTTGGGGTCCTCAACTGGGGATGAGCAGTTCTTC.

The chain joins TRBV4-3 to TRBJ1-2; tentative D call: TRBD1 (5 bases). The CDR3 length is 13 residues. Germline CDR1 and CDR2: LGHNA and YSLEER. Trimming pared 4 bases from V and 5 bases from J, leaving 11 bases between. The CDR3 coding sequence is TGCGCCAGCAGCCGCTCGGAGGGGTATGGCTACACCTTC. Its translation: CASSRSEGYGYTF.

V gene TRBV2 combines with J gene TRBJ2-7, with TRBD1 identical over 8 bases. Germline trimming cut 6 bases from V and 6 bases from J; bases unmatched to any gene: 10. The CDR3 has 14 residues. CDR1 SNHLY and CDR2 FYNNEI come from the germline V gene. This chain's CDR3 is CASRERTGFVEQYF. The CDR3 bases are TGTGCCAGCAGAGAACGGACAGGGTTCGTCGAGCAGTACTTC.

The gene calls are TRBV20-1 and TRBJ2-3; TRBD2 aligns across 9 bases. This CDR3 comprises 14 residues. Germline-derived CDR1 and CDR2 are DFQATT and SNEGSKA (reference sequence). V lost 6 bases and J lost 6; bases outside the gene matches: 10. In nucleotides, the CDR3 is TGCAGTGCCAACTCGCGGGGGGGCGTGGATACGCAGTATTTT. Translating it yields CSANSRGGVDTQYF.